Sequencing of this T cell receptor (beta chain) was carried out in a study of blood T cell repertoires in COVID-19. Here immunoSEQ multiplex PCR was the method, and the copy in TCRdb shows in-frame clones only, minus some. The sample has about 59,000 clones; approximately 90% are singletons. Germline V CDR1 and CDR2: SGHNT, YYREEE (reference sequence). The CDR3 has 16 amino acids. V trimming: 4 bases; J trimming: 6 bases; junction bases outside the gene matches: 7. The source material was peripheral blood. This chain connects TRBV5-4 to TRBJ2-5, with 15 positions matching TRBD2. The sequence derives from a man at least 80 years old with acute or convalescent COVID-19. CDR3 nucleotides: TGTGCCAGCAGCCTCGGGACTAGCGGGGGGTGGCAGACCCAGTACTTC. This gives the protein CASSLGTSGGWQTQYF.